This TCR beta chain was profiled in a study of cytomegalovirus exposure and HLA in healthy donors. This PCR relied on a set of 60 Vbeta primers and 13 Jbeta primers. TCRdb's table, derived via immunoSEQ multiplex PCR, lists solely in-frame clones and lacks some. The sample includes some 170,000 clones, approximately 80% seen only once; the top ten take 8% to 10%. CDR3 size: 20 residues. Trimming took off 1 base at V and 0 bases at J, with 24 bases between the two ends. Germline V gene lookup returns CDR1 LGHNA and CDR2 YNFKEQ. The sequencing sample was made of PBMCs. This chain joins TRBV4-2 and TRBJ1-1; D perhaps matches TRBD1 (5 bases). This receptor was taken from a man aged 18 to 29 in good health and CMV-seropositive. CDR3 bases: TGTGCCAGCAGCCAAGTGCGGACAATCCTAACCCCGGGAGTGAACACTGAAGCTTTCTTT. Residues: CASSQVRTILTPGVNTEAFF.